These 17 T cell receptor beta chains were sequenced from one sample in a study of early T cells in non-severe SARS-CoV-2 infection. TCRdb itself ran the 5' RACE reads through MiXCR, one entry per CDR3 protein. Of 57,000 or so distinct CDR3 sequences in the sample, roughly 5.9% were seen once. The sample consisted of whole blood. The receptor source for this set is an adult who was a healthcare worker with PCR-confirmed SARS-CoV-2 infection or an uninfected control (not recorded which).

This clonotype has ten or more counts. V gene TRBV27 combines with J gene TRBJ2-3; possible D gene TRBD2, 6 bases. The germline V and J ends were trimmed by 5 bases and 6 bases, with 12 bases remaining between them. Germline lookup yields CDR1 MNHEY and CDR2 SMNVEV (reference sequence). The length of the CDR3 is 13 residues. The CDR3 DNA reads TGTGCCAGCAGTCTCCTTACTAGCGATACGCAGTATTTT. Its translation: CASSLLTSDTQYF.

This clonotype was counted at least ten times. CDR3 nucleotide sequence: TGTGCCAGCAGTCACAGGGGGAGGAGCTCCTACGAGCAGTACTTC. Translating it yields CASSHRGRSSYEQYF. This chain links TRBV28 with TRBJ2-7; 8 nucleotides line up with TRBD1. Per germline, CDR1 MDHEN and CDR2 SYDVKM. V dropped 5 bases and J dropped 0; count of bases not matched to a gene: 6. The CDR3 contains 15 residues.

A remark on this clonotype: This may be a read error: a much more frequent sequence differs by one nucleotide. The chain links TRBV7-3 to TRBJ2-3, with D unclear. The CDR3 extends over 14 amino acids. V was cut by 0 bases and J by 7 bases, with 11 bases left in between. CDR1 and CDR2 from the germline V gene are SGHTA and FQGTGA. Written as DNA, the CDR3 is TGTGCCAGCAGCTTAACCCCGACCTTGAATACGCAGTATTTT. Amino acids: CASSLTPTLNTQYF.

This clonotype was found many times. This chain joins TRBV11-2 and TRBJ1-5; D gene uncertain. From germline, CDR1 is SGHAT and CDR2 FQNNGV. The V gene lost 2 bases and the J gene lost 7 bases, with 9 bases spanning the gap. The CDR3 runs 13 residues. The CDR3, as DNA: TGTGCCAGCAGCTTACTGTTTGGCCAGCCCCAGCATTTT. This translates into CASSLLFGQPQHF. Together with reference TRBV11-2 and TRBJ1-5, the CDR3 gives the full variable domain: EAGVAQSPRYKIIEKRQSVAFWCNPISGHATLYWYQQILGQGPKLLIQFQNNGVVDDSQLPKDRFSAERLKGVDSTLKIQPAKLEDSAVYLCASSLLFGQPQHFGDGTRLSIL.

This clonotype was detected ten times or more. J is TRBJ2-1 and V is TRBV27, with TRBD2 matching 7 bases. The V and J ends lost 7 bases and 4 bases, in that order; junction bases with no gene match: 13. The CDR3 has 16 residues. Germline lookup yields CDR1 MNHEY and CDR2 SMNVEV (reference sequence). The CDR3 DNA reads TGTGCCAGCACCCCCGGGGGAGCGGGGCGGTACAATGAGCAGTTCTTC. Encoded protein: CASTPGGAGRYNEQFF.

The chain recombines TRBV6-5 with TRBJ1-2; D might be TRBD1 (5 bases). Germline CDR1 and CDR2: MNHEY and SVGAGI. The V and J ends lost 11 bases and 1 base respectively, with 17 bases between them. The length of the CDR3 is 14 residues. The chain's CDR3 is CAVSGRKFNYGYTF. The CDR3 DNA is TGTGCCGTATCGGGGCGGAAGTTTAACTATGGCTACACCTTC.

This clonotype was detected only a few times. The V gene is TRBV7-2, the J gene TRBJ1-2, with a tentative D call TRBD1 (5 bases). The germline V and J ends were trimmed by 2 bases and 8 bases, with 15 bases remaining between them. The germline V gene encodes CDR1 SGHTA and CDR2 FQGNSA. The CDR3 extends over 14 amino acids. The CDR3 protein is CASSLMEGRRGYTF. The CDR3 region has the DNA TGTGCCAGCAGCTTAATGGAGGGGCGGCGAGGCTACACCTTC.

Here the CDR3 DNA reads TGTGCCAGCAGCCCCGGCCAGGGCTCCTATAATTCACCCCTCCACTTT. This translates into CASSPGQGSYNSPLHF. The chain uses TRBV7-9 and TRBJ1-6; weak D call: TRBD1 (5 bases). CDR1 is SEHNR and CDR2 is FQNEAQ in the germline V gene (reference sequence). The CDR3 is 16 amino acids. V lost 5 bases and J lost 0, with 11 bases in between.

This clonotype came up a few times. This chain connects TRBV12-3 or TRBV12-4 to TRBJ2-2; D ambiguous. The CDR3 has 13 amino acids. V lost 4 bases and J 6 bases, leaving 9 bases between the germline ends. The CDR3 spells CASSYQPAGELFF. The CDR3 DNA reads TGTGCCAGCAGTTACCAGCCGGCCGGGGAGCTGTTTTTT.

The chain is built from TRBV7-9 and TRBJ2-1; TRBD2 agrees at 13 bases. V lost 5 bases, J lost 2 bases, and 9 bases stayed unmatched. The CDR3 sequence is 18 residues long. The V gene's germline CDR1 is SEHNR and CDR2 FQNEAQ (reference sequence). CDR3 region: CASSAGTSGMSTYNEQFF. As DNA, the CDR3 is TGTGCCAGCAGCGCCGGGACTAGCGGGATGTCTACCTACAATGAGCAGTTCTTC.

This clonotype was counted many times. The chain links TRBV5-1 to TRBJ1-5; D unresolved. Trimming removed 0 bases at V and 5 bases at J, with 9 bases between. The CDR3 runs to 14 residues. CDR1 and CDR2 (germline): SGHRS, YFSETQ. The CDR3 loop reads CASSLGGSDQPQHF. For the CDR3, the DNA is TGCGCCAGCAGCTTGGGCGGCAGTGATCAGCCCCAGCATTTT.

This sequence joins TRBV2 and TRBJ2-7, with 11 bases identical to TRBD2. From germline, CDR1 is SNHLY and CDR2 FYNNEI. This CDR3 spans 16 amino acids. With V trimmed by 3 bases and J by 0 bases, 4 bases remained unmatched. This CDR3 reads CASSESSGRYSYEQYF. The CDR3, as DNA: TGTGCCAGCAGTGAGTCTAGCGGGAGGTACTCCTACGAGCAGTACTTC.

This clonotype was seen at least ten times. This chain uses TRBV6-5 with TRBJ2-1, with a possible D match to TRBD1 (6 bases). CDR3 length: 14 amino acids. Germline lookup yields CDR1 MNHEY and CDR2 SVGAGI. The germline V and J ends were trimmed by 6 bases and 9 bases, with 18 bases remaining between them. The CDR3 sequence: CASRQTGLNGEQFF. The CDR3 bases are TGTGCCAGCAGGCAAACAGGGTTGAATGGTGAGCAGTTCTTC.

The sample holds many counts of this clonotype. The V and J genes are TRBV5-1 and TRBJ1-3; 7 nucleotides line up with TRBD1. Germline CDR1 is SGHRS and CDR2 is YFSETQ. With V trimmed by 4 bases and J by 0 bases, 4 bases remained unmatched. The CDR3 length is 15 residues. The CDR3 is CASSMGQSSGNTIYF. Here the CDR3 DNA reads TGCGCCAGCAGCATGGGACAGTCCTCTGGAAACACCATATATTTT. Complete variable domain (other parts from reference TRBV5-1 and TRBJ1-3): KAGVTQTPRYLIKTRGQQVTLSCSPISGHRSVSWYQQTPGQGLQFLFEYFSETQRNKGNFPGRFSGRQFSNSRSEMNVSTLELGDSALYLCASSMGQSSGNTIYFGEGSWLTVV.

This clonotype occurred many times. This chain uses TRBV6-2 or TRBV6-3 with TRBJ1-1; tentative D call: TRBD1 (6 bases). The CDR3 runs 13 residues. The germline V and J ends were trimmed by 6 bases and 0 bases, with 8 bases remaining between them. Germline V gene sequence: CDR1 MNHEY, CDR2 SVGEGT. This chain's CDR3 is CASSGQMNTEAFF. The CDR3 DNA is TGTGCCAGCAGCGGACAGATGAACACTGAAGCTTTCTTT.

The genes are TRBV6-2 or TRBV6-3 and TRBJ2-1, with 9 bases aligning to TRBD2. Germline V gene lookup returns CDR1 MNHEY and CDR2 SVGEGT. The CDR3 covers 16 residues. The V gene end was trimmed by 0 bases and the J gene end by 8 bases; junction bases not matched to a gene: 8. CDR3: CASSYSRVAGEYEQFF. The CDR3 coding sequence is TGTGCCAGCAGTTACTCGAGGGTAGCGGGAGAATATGAGCAGTTCTTC.

There are many counts of this clonotype. The chain is built from TRBV11-1 and TRBJ2-1, with D possibly matching TRBD2 (5 bases). V lost 5 bases and J 0 bases, leaving 17 bases between the germline ends. CDR3 length: 17 amino acids. Germline V CDR1 and CDR2: SGHAT, FQDESV (reference sequence). This CDR3 reads CASSLTIGESSYNEQFF. The CDR3 DNA is TGTGCCAGCAGCCTAACGATTGGGGAGAGCTCCTACAATGAGCAGTTCTTC.